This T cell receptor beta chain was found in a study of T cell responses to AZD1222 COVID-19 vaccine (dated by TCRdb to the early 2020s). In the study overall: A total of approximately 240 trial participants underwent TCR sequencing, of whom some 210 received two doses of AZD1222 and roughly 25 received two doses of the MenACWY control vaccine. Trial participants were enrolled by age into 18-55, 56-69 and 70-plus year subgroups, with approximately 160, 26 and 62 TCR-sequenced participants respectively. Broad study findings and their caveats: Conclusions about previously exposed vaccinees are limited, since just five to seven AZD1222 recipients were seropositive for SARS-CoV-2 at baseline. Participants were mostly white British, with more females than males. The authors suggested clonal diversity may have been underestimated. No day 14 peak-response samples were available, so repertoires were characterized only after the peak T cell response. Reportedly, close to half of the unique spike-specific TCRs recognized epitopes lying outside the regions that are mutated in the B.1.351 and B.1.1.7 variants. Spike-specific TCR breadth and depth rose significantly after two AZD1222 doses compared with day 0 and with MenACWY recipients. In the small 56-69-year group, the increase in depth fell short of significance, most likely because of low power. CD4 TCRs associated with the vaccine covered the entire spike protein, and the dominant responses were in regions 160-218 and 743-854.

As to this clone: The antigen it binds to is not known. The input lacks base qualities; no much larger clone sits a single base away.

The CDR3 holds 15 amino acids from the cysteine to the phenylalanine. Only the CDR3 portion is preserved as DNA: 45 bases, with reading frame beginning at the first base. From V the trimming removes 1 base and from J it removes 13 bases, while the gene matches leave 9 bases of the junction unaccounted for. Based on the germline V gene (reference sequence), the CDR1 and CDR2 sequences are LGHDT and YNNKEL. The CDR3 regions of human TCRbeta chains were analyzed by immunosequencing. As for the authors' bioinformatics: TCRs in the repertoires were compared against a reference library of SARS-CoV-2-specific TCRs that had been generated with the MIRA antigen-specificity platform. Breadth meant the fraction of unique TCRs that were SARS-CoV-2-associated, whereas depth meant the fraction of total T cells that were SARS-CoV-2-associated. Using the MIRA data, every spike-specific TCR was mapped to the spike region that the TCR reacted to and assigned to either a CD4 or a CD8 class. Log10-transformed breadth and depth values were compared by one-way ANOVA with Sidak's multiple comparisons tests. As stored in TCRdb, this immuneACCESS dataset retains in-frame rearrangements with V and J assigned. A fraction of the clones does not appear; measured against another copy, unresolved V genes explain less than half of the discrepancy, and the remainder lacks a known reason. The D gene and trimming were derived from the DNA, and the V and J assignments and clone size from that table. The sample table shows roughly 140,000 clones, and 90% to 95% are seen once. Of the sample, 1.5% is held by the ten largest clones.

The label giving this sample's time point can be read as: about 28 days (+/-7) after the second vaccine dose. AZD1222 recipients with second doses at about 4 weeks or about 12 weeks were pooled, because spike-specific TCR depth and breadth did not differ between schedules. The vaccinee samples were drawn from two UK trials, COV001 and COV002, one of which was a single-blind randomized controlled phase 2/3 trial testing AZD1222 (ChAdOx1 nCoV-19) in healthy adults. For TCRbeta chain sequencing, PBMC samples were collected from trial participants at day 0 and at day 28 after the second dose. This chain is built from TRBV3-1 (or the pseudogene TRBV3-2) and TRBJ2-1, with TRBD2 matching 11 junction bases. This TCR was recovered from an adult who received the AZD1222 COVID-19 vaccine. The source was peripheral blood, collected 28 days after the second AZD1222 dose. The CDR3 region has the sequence CASSQGSSGRRVQFF. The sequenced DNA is TGTGCCAGCAGCCAAGGATCTAGCGGGAGGAGGGTTCAGTTCTTC.